The 17 T cell receptor beta chains presented below share a single source sample, sequenced in a study of response to subunit inactivated influenza vaccine. A single record per CDR3 protein comes from TCRdb applying MiXCR to the RT-PCR reads. The data contain hundreds of thousands of distinct CDR3 sequences, 20% to 25% of them seen just once; the ten biggest clones take up 10%. Sequences were derived from PBMCs from blood, sampled about 20 months after vaccination. Receptors originate from a man in his fifties or sixties who received an inactivated influenza vaccine.

The chain joins TRBV20-1 to TRBJ2-3; D is tentatively TRBD1 or TRBD2 (6 bases each). There are 13 residues in the CDR3. The germline V gene encodes CDR1 DFQATT and CDR2 SNEGSKA (reference sequence). V gave up 1 base and J gave up 3 bases, with 8 bases separating them. DNA for the CDR3: TGCAGTGCTAGAGGAGGGGGGACAGATACGCAGTATTTT. Translating gives CSARGGGTDTQYF.

This clonotype was detected many times. The chain joins TRBV20-1 to TRBJ1-3; 7 bases align to TRBD1. With V trimmed by 0 bases and J by 2 bases, 4 bases remained unmatched. In germline, CDR1 is DFQATT, CDR2 SNEGSKA (reference sequence). This CDR3 spans 15 amino acids. CDR3: CSARDLDRAGNTIYF. DNA of the CDR3: TGCAGTGCTAGAGACCTTGACAGGGCTGGAAACACCATATATTTT.

The chain has TRBV12-3 or TRBV12-4 and TRBJ2-7; the D gene is possibly TRBD2 (7 bases). The CDR3 is 19 residues long. Between the trimmed V and J ends, which lost 4 bases and 0 bases, there was a span of 25 bases. This CDR3 is CASSSRGGGPAQSSYEQYF. DNA for the CDR3: TGTGCCAGCAGTTCGAGGGGGGGAGGTCCCGCTCAAAGCTCCTACGAGCAGTACTTC.

Concerning this clonotype: At one end the junction does not follow the germline gene, possibly because of a read error. J is TRBJ2-5 and V is TRBV27, with 9 nucleotides matching TRBD2. The germline V gene encodes CDR1 MNHEY and CDR2 SMNVEV (reference sequence). The CDR3 is 13 residues long. CDR3 nucleotide sequence: TGCGCTTCGAGGGCTAGCGGGAAAGGGACCCAGTACTTC. Translation: CASRASGKGTQYF.

The J gene is TRBJ2-4, the V gene TRBV24-1; either TRBD1 or TRBD2 may fit D (5 bases each). In germline, CDR1 is KGHDR, CDR2 SFDVKD. Trimming cost V 4 bases and J 6 bases, with 18 bases left between them. The CDR3 runs to 16 residues. The CDR3 DNA is TGTGCCACCAGTGACTCGCCTGGGGGACCCTCAAACATTCAGTACTTC. This codes for CATSDSPGGPSNIQYF.

The chain couples TRBV4-2 to TRBJ1-2; D is unclear. The germline V and J ends were trimmed by 0 bases and 8 bases, with 13 bases remaining between them. The V gene's germline CDR1 is LGHNA and CDR2 YNFKEQ. The CDR3 totals 14 residues. The CDR3 reads CASSQDLWSGGYTF. The DNA of the CDR3 is TGTGCCAGCAGCCAAGATTTGTGGAGCGGGGGCTACACCTTC.

This clonotype came up once. The chain uses TRBV25-1 and TRBJ2-3; 8 positions agree with TRBD2. Losses at the gene ends were 0 bases for V and 1 base for J; bases not matched to a gene: 12. CDR1 is MGHDK and CDR2 is SYGVNS in the germline V gene. The CDR3 has 19 residues. The DNA of the CDR3 is TGTGCCAGCAGTGAATATGGGCTAGCGGGTGCAGTGGGCACAGATACGCAGTATTTT. Translation gives CASSEYGLAGAVGTDTQYF.

There are many counts of this clonotype. The J gene is TRBJ1-2, the V gene TRBV5-1; possibly TRBD1 for D (5 bases). Per germline, CDR1 SGHRS and CDR2 YFSETQ. Trimming left V 4 bases short and J 6 bases short, with 16 bases between. The CDR3 sequence is 14 residues long. The chain's CDR3 is CASSLDSGRDGYTF. The CDR3 DNA follows: TGCGCCAGCAGCCTTGACAGCGGGCGAGATGGCTACACCTTC.

The chain recombines TRBV11-2 with TRBJ2-1; TRBD2 matches at 9 bases. V dropped 4 bases and J dropped 1; count of bases not matched to a gene: 11. Germline CDR1 is SGHAT and CDR2 is FQNNGV. This CDR3 contains 18 residues. CDR3 bases: TGTGCCAGCAGCTACCCCGGTAAAGCGGGAGGTTCCTACAATGAGCAGTTCTTC. This sequence encodes CASSYPGKAGGSYNEQFF.

This chain joins TRBV7-9 and TRBJ2-2; maybe TRBD2 (6 bases). Trimming shortened V by 3 bases and J by 3 bases, and 17 bases separated the two germline ends. This CDR3 is 17 amino acids long. Germline CDR1 is SEHNR and CDR2 is FQNEAQ (reference sequence). The CDR3 protein is CASSLIGLATDTGELFF. CDR3 sequence (DNA): TGTGCCAGCAGCTTGATTGGGCTAGCGACCGACACCGGGGAGCTGTTTTTT.

This clonotype was counted a few times. The chain uses TRBV9 and TRBJ1-2; D is ambiguous. V lost 3 bases and J lost 0, with 12 bases in between. This CDR3 has 15 residues. The germline V gene encodes CDR1 SGDLS and CDR2 YYNGEE. CDR3 bases: TGTGCCAGCAGCGCAGGACCGTCATCTAACTATGGCTACACCTTC. This translates into CASSAGPSSNYGYTF.

This clonotype was seen repeatedly, ten times or more. The rearrangement links TRBV20-1 to TRBJ1-5, with 9 positions matching TRBD1. The CDR3 is 16 residues long. Trimming took 5 bases from V and 6 from J; bases not matched to a gene: 14. CDR1 and CDR2 from the germline V gene are DFQATT and SNEGSKA (reference sequence). CDR3 sequence (DNA): TGCAGTGCTGCACAGGGGGCTCAAGGAGGTAGTCAGCCCCAGCATTTT. This encodes CSAAQGAQGGSQPQHF.

The chain employs TRBV4-2 and TRBJ1-1; D gene uncertain. Germline CDR1 and CDR2: LGHNA and YNFKEQ. Trimming cost V 0 bases and J 11 bases, with 13 bases left between them. This CDR3 has 13 amino acids. CDR3: CASSQDLGGWAFF. For the CDR3, the DNA is TGTGCCAGCAGCCAAGACCTCGGAGGGTGGGCTTTCTTT.

This clonotype has only a few counts. The chain combines TRBV15 with TRBJ2-1; possible D gene TRBD2, 6 bases. V was shortened by 0 bases and J by 3 bases, with 6 bases between the two germline ends. Germline V lookup: CDR1 LNHNV, CDR2 YYDKDF (reference sequence). The CDR3 spans 14 residues. CDR3 sequence: CATSREGLYNEQFF. The CDR3 bases are TGTGCCACCAGCAGAGAGGGACTCTACAATGAGCAGTTCTTC.

The table lists this clonotype with a few counts. The genes are TRBV10-3 and TRBJ1-4; D is perhaps TRBD1 (6 bases). The ends were cut back, 10 bases at V and 8 bases at J, with 17 bases in the middle. Germline lookup yields CDR1 ENHRY and CDR2 SYGVKD. CDR3 size: 13 residues. The chain's CDR3 is CATRGRVGEKLFF. In DNA, the CDR3 is TGTGCCACCAGGGGACGAGTAGGGGAAAAACTGTTTTTT.

V is TRBV12-3 or TRBV12-4 and J is TRBJ2-2; D is perhaps TRBD1 or TRBD2 (5 bases each). The length of the CDR3 is 15 residues. V dropped 5 bases and J dropped 1 base, with 11 bases sitting between them. CDR3 protein: CASSPRGWNTGELFF. The CDR3, as DNA: TGTGCCAGCAGTCCCCGGGGCTGGAACACCGGGGAGCTGTTTTTT.

This chain connects TRBV7-8 to TRBJ2-7; the match to TRBD2 covers 11 bases. V trimming: 0 bases; J trimming: 5 bases; junction bases outside the gene matches: 6. Germline V gene lookup returns CDR1 SGHVS and CDR2 FQNEAQ. The CDR3 length is 16 residues. CDR3 in DNA: TGTGCCAGCAGCTTAGCGCTAGCGGGGGGCAGCGACGAGCAGTACTTC. Residues: CASSLALAGGSDEQYF.